The 32 T cell receptor beta chains listed next were all sequenced from one sample in a study of shared clonotypes between healthy human individuals. Here immunoSEQ multiplex PCR was the method, and the copy in TCRdb shows in-frame clones only, minus some. In the table there are 2,500,000 or so clones, around nine tenths of which are singletons. The sample taken for sequencing was naive CD4+ T cells sorted from blood. Subset defined: CD45RA+ positively selected. The origin of the receptors is a man aged 18 to 29 in good health.

This clone was recorded only once. Other DNA sequences in the sample encode the same CDR3. The chain combines TRBV7-2 with TRBJ1-1; D not resolved. V was clipped by 3 bases and J by 1 base, with 6 bases between them. This CDR3 is built from 13 residues. Germline V gives CDR1 SGHTA, CDR2 FQGNSA. CDR3 in amino acids: CASSFRRNTEAFF. The CDR3, as DNA: TGTGCCAGCAGCTTTCGACGGAACACTGAAGCTTTCTTT.

CDR3 loop: CSARQGVNYGYTF. For the CDR3, the DNA is TGCAGCGCCCGACAGGGAGTGAACTATGGCTACACCTTC. The genes are TRBV29-1 and TRBJ1-2; 7 bases map to TRBD1. Per the germline V gene, CDR1 is SQVTM and CDR2 is ANQGSEA. This CDR3 is 13 amino acids long. V lost 7 bases, J lost 2 bases, and 7 bases stayed unmatched.

This clone appeared once. This same CDR3 is encoded by further DNA sequences in the sample. This chain uses TRBV7-9 with TRBJ2-6; no firm D call. Trimming left V 0 bases short and J 1 base short, with 1 base between. Germline V gene data show CDR1 as SEHNR and CDR2 as FQNEAQ (reference sequence). This CDR3 region has 14 residues. This CDR3 is CASSLASGANVLTF. The CDR3 DNA sequence: TGTGCCAGCAGCTTAGCTTCTGGGGCCAACGTCCTGACTTTC.

The rearrangement joins TRBV10-3 to TRBJ2-7; D may match TRBD1 or TRBD2 (5 bases each). Trimming took 4 bases from V and 2 from J, leaving 12 bases between them. CDR1 and CDR2 from the germline V gene are ENHRY and SYGVKD. This CDR3 is built from 14 residues. As DNA, the CDR3 is TGTGCCATCAGTGGTGGGACGGCCACCTACGAGCAGTACTTC. Amino acid sequence: CAISGGTATYEQYF.

The V call is TRBV5-1, the J call TRBJ2-6; D is perhaps TRBD1 (5 bases). The V end was cut by 6 bases, the J end by 11 bases, with 21 bases between. This CDR3 is 15 amino acids long. Germline CDR1 and CDR2: SGHRS and YFSETQ. CDR3 nucleotide sequence: TGCGCCAGCACCCTTCGGACCGACAGCCCCGACGTCCTGACTTTC. Its protein is CASTLRTDSPDVLTF.

J is TRBJ2-7 and V is TRBV5-6; D call uncertain. This CDR3 is 11 amino acids long. CDR1 is SGHDT, CDR2 YYEEEE, per germline. Trimming left V 4 bases short and J 3 bases short, with 5 bases between. The CDR3 reads CASSIDYEQYF. DNA for the CDR3: TGTGCCAGCAGCATCGACTACGAGCAGTACTTC.

The rearrangement joins TRBV6-5 to TRBJ2-7; D ambiguous. Germline V gene data show CDR1 as MNHEY and CDR2 as SVGAGI. The V gene lost 8 bases and the J gene lost 3 bases, with 17 bases spanning the gap. The CDR3 extends over 14 amino acids. CDR3 sequence reads: CASSLKAQSYEQYF. The CDR3 nucleotides are TGTGCCAGCTCACTCAAGGCCCAAAGCTACGAGCAGTACTTC.

The chain carries TRBV6-5 and TRBJ2-5, with D possibly TRBD2 on 6 matching bases. Germline CDR1 and CDR2: MNHEY and SVGAGI. Trimming took off 5 bases at V and 5 bases at J, with 15 bases between the two ends. This CDR3 is 14 amino acids long. CDR3 loop: CASSRGLGGETQYF. DNA of the CDR3: TGTGCCAGCAGTCGGGGTCTTGGGGGGGAGACCCAGTACTTC.

The V gene is TRBV19, the J gene TRBJ1-5, with 7 bases identical to TRBD1. The CDR3 has 16 amino acids. In germline, CDR1 is LNHDA, CDR2 SQIVND (reference sequence). The J segment lost 0 bases and the V segment lost 7 bases, leaving 9 bases of the junction unmatched. CDR3: CASNTIGTDSNQPQHF. CDR3 bases: TGTGCCAGTAACACCATAGGGACAGATAGCAATCAGCCCCAGCATTTT.

The chain couples TRBV12-5 to TRBJ1-1; 10 nucleotides line up with TRBD1. The V gene end was trimmed by 5 bases and the J gene end by 5 bases; junction bases not matched to a gene: 2. This CDR3 is built from 13 residues. The germline gives CDR1 LGHNT, CDR2 FRNRAP. CDR3 DNA: TGTGCTAGTGGTGCGGGACAGGGGACTGAAGCTTTCTTT. It translates to CASGAGQGTEAFF.

V and J are TRBV5-4 and TRBJ2-1, with TRBD1 identical over 7 bases. The CDR3 contains 15 residues. The J segment lost 5 bases and the V segment lost 2 bases, leaving 7 bases of the junction unmatched. From germline, CDR1 is SGHNT and CDR2 YYREEE (reference sequence). CDR3 sequence: CASSFRQGIDNEQFF. DNA of the CDR3: TGTGCCAGCAGCTTCCGACAGGGTATAGACAATGAGCAGTTCTTC.

This chain uses TRBV18 with TRBJ2-7, with D maybe TRBD2 (7 bases). Trimming removed 8 bases from V and 4 bases from J, with 21 bases in between. The germline V gene encodes CDR1 KGHSH and CDR2 LQKENI. CDR3 length: 15 residues. The CDR3 DNA is TGTGCCAGCCAGAGGGCTAGCGGAGGGGGATACGAGCAGTACTTC. Translated: CASQRASGGGYEQYF.

With regard to this clone: This sample includes further DNA sequences coding for the same CDR3. V is TRBV2 and J is TRBJ1-1; no clear D. Trimming stripped 3 bases from V and 0 bases from J, with 5 bases between. Germline V lookup: CDR1 SNHLY, CDR2 FYNNEI. This CDR3 is 13 amino acids long. CDR3 loop: CASSDRLNTEAFF. DNA for the CDR3: TGTGCCAGCAGTGACCGTTTGAACACTGAAGCTTTCTTT.

V is TRBV15 and J is TRBJ1-5; D remains unclear. V was shortened by 1 base and J by 4 bases, with 8 bases between the two germline ends. The CDR3 has 14 residues. CDR1 and CDR2 (germline): LNHNV, YYDKDF (reference sequence). The CDR3 DNA follows: TGTGCCACCAGCAGAGCGGCAGCAAATCAGCCCCAGCATTTT. Encoded protein: CATSRAAANQPQHF.

This clone came up once. This chain uses TRBV5-1 with TRBJ2-1; 9 bases fit TRBD1. The CDR3 contains 17 residues. Looked up from germline, CDR1 is SGHRS and CDR2 is YFSETQ. Germline trimming cut 2 bases from V and 5 bases from J; bases unmatched to any gene: 11. The CDR3 region is CASSFSGTGIGDNEQFF. In DNA, the CDR3 is TGCGCCAGCAGCTTCTCCGGGACAGGGATTGGGGACAATGAGCAGTTCTTC. The full variable domain, rest sourced from reference TRBV5-1 and TRBJ2-1, is KAGVTQTPRYLIKTRGQQVTLSCSPISGHRSVSWYQQTPGQGLQFLFEYFSETQRNKGNFPGRFSGRQFSNSRSEMNVSTLELGDSALYLCASSFSGTGIGDNEQFFGPGTRLTVL.

This chain uses TRBV7-2 with TRBJ1-6; the match to TRBD1 covers 8 bases. CDR3 size: 14 residues. Germline V CDR1 and CDR2: SGHTA, FQGNSA. J was trimmed by 7 bases and V by 5 bases; bases with no gene match: 4. The CDR3 nucleotides read TGTGCCAGCAGCACCCGGGACAGGAATTCACCCCTCCACTTT. The encoded protein is CASSTRDRNSPLHF.

This chain uses TRBV5-1 with TRBJ2-7; TRBD1 agrees at 9 bases. With V trimmed by 2 bases and J by 7 bases, 10 bases remained unmatched. The CDR3 totals 15 residues. The germline V gene encodes CDR1 SGHRS and CDR2 YFSETQ. The CDR3 loop reads CASSLWDRDLREQYF. The CDR3 DNA reads as TGCGCCAGCAGCTTATGGGACAGGGATCTACGAGAGCAGTACTTC. The full variable domain, its missing parts supplied by reference TRBV5-1 and TRBJ2-7, is KAGVTQTPRYLIKTRGQQVTLSCSPISGHRSVSWYQQTPGQGLQFLFEYFSETQRNKGNFPGRFSGRQFSNSRSEMNVSTLELGDSALYLCASSLWDRDLREQYFGPGTRLTVT.

The chain couples TRBV28 to TRBJ2-3; D is possibly TRBD1 (6 bases). Per germline, CDR1 MDHEN and CDR2 SYDVKM. This CDR3 is built from 15 residues. Trimming pared 6 bases from V and 0 bases from J, leaving 13 bases between. The CDR3 nucleotides read TGTGCCAGCAGCGGGTGGGGGCAAAGCACAGATACGCAGTATTTT. Its protein is CASSGWGQSTDTQYF. Complete variable domain (other parts from reference TRBV28 and TRBJ2-3): DVKVTQSSRYLVKRTGEKVFLECVQDMDHENMFWYRQDPGLGLRLIYFSYDVKMKEKGDIPEGYSVSREKKERFSLILESASTNQTSMYLCASSGWGQSTDTQYFGPGTRLTVL.

The J gene is TRBJ1-2, the V gene TRBV11-2; no firm D call. The CDR3 has 11 amino acids. Germline assignment: CDR1 SGHAT and CDR2 FQNNGV. Trimming stripped 5 bases from V and 6 bases from J, with 7 bases between. The CDR3 nucleotides read TGTGCCAGCAGCCGATTTGATGGCTACACCTTC. Translating it yields CASSRFDGYTF.

This clone was seen a single time. This sequence joins TRBV30 and TRBJ1-1; 7 bases are shared with TRBD1. This CDR3 is 15 amino acids long. V was clipped by 5 bases and J by 3 bases; unmatched bases: 12. Germline CDR1 GTSNPN, CDR2 SVGIG (reference sequence). In nucleotides, the CDR3 is TGTGCCTGGGAAACTCCCGGGACAGTGGACACTGAAGCTTTCTTT. Amino acids: CAWETPGTVDTEAFF.

The chain uses TRBV7-9 and TRBJ1-4, with D uncertain. The CDR3 length is 14 residues. Trimming took 6 bases from V and 8 from J, leaving 16 bases between them. Germline V gives CDR1 SEHNR, CDR2 FQNEAQ (reference sequence). The CDR3: CASRFTGVEEKLFF. The CDR3 nucleotides read TGTGCCAGCAGGTTCACTGGGGTGGAAGAAAAACTGTTTTTT.

The chain couples TRBV5-1 to TRBJ2-1, with D tentatively TRBD1 (5 bases). Trimming took off 0 bases at V and 7 bases at J, with 14 bases between the two ends. The CDR3 is 15 amino acids. Germline V CDR1 and CDR2: SGHRS, YFSETQ. DNA for the CDR3: TGCGCCAGCAGCTTGGCCAGGGTGGGTATAAATGAGCAGTTCTTC. Translated: CASSLARVGINEQFF.

This rearrangement joins TRBV28 to TRBJ1-5; a weak D match, TRBD1 (6 bases). Germline V CDR1 and CDR2: MDHEN, SYDVKM. Trimming shortened V by 5 bases and J by 3 bases, and 14 bases separated the two germline ends. This CDR3 is 15 amino acids long. In nucleotides, the CDR3 is TGTGCCAGCAGTCCGAGGGGGGGGGTCAATCAGCCCCAGCATTTT. Protein product: CASSPRGGVNQPQHF.

V is TRBV2 and J is TRBJ1-4; 9 nucleotides line up with TRBD1. The CDR3 totals 14 residues. Per the germline V gene, CDR1 is SNHLY and CDR2 is FYNNEI. The V gene end was trimmed by 8 bases and the J gene end by 3 bases; junction bases not matched to a gene: 4. As DNA, the CDR3 is TGTGCCAGCGGGGGACAGGGACCTAATGAAAAACTGTTTTTT. Translation gives CASGGQGPNEKLFF.

A word on this clone: The same CDR3 can be traced to other DNA sequences in this sample. This chain connects TRBV5-1 to TRBJ2-5; TRBD2 agrees at 8 bases. This CDR3 spans 14 amino acids. Germline loops: CDR1 SGHRS, CDR2 YFSETQ. V trimming: 1 base; J trimming: 2 bases; junction bases outside the gene matches: 1. CDR3 in DNA: TGCGCCAGCAGCTTGCCGGGAGGGCAAGAGACCCAGTACTTC. Translation: CASSLPGGQETQYF.

The chain uses TRBV2 and TRBJ2-1, with TRBD2 matching over 11 bases. The length of the CDR3 is 13 residues. J was trimmed by 12 bases and V by 10 bases; bases with no gene match: 11. Germline V CDR1 and CDR2: SNHLY, FYNNEI. The CDR3 sequence is CATTTSGASGQFF. The CDR3 bases are TGTGCCACTACGACTAGCGGGGCGTCAGGGCAGTTCTTC.

The gene calls are TRBV5-1 and TRBJ2-7; D perhaps matches TRBD1 (5 bases). This CDR3 spans 17 amino acids. CDR1 SGHRS and CDR2 YFSETQ come from the germline V gene. The V and J ends lost 10 bases and 0 bases respectively, with 26 bases between them. The CDR3: CAGREGAATLSSYEQYF. For the CDR3, the DNA is TGCGCCGGAAGGGAAGGGGCCGCCACCCTAAGCTCCTACGAGCAGTACTTC.

V gene TRBV7-2 combines with J gene TRBJ2-7; D is uncertain. The CDR3 spans 16 residues. CDR1 is SGHTA, CDR2 FQGNSA, per germline. Trimming pared 2 bases from V and 0 bases from J, leaving 14 bases between. CDR3 protein: CASSLIGWQSSYEQYF. The CDR3 DNA sequence: TGTGCCAGCAGCTTAATAGGTTGGCAGAGCTCCTACGAGCAGTACTTC. The full variable domain, rest sourced from reference TRBV7-2 and TRBJ2-7, is GAGVSQSPSNKVTEKGKDVELRCDPISGHTALYWYRQSLGQGLEFLIYFQGNSAPDKSGLPSDRFSAERTGGSVSTLTIQRTQQEDSAVYLCASSLIGWQSSYEQYFGPGTRLTVT.

CDR3 bases: TGTGCCAGTAGTATATCCGAGGGGGCCGTAGAGCAGTACTTC. Amino acids: CASSISEGAVEQYF. The J gene is TRBJ2-7, the V gene TRBV19; 7 bases align to TRBD1. The J segment lost 7 bases and the V segment lost 2 bases, leaving 8 bases of the junction unmatched. The length of the CDR3 is 14 residues. Germline V CDR1 and CDR2: LNHDA, SQIVND (reference sequence).

The chain is built from TRBV4-3 and TRBJ2-4, with 9 bases that match TRBD1. Trimming at V came to 0 bases and at J to 7 bases, leaving 7 bases not matched to a gene. The CDR3 has 16 amino acids. Looked up from germline, CDR1 is LGHNA and CDR2 is YSLEER. CDR3 residues: CASSQDPQGAGNIQYF. CDR3 nucleotide sequence: TGCGCCAGCAGCCAAGATCCACAGGGGGCAGGTAACATTCAGTACTTC.

V is TRBV19 and J is TRBJ2-7; 9 bases map to TRBD1. The germline V gene encodes CDR1 LNHDA and CDR2 SQIVND (reference sequence). V was clipped by 4 bases and J by 2 bases; unmatched bases: 6. The CDR3 contains 15 residues. CDR3 nucleotides: TGTGCCAGTAGTACGGGGACAGGGAGGACCTACGAGCAGTACTTC. Amino acids: CASSTGTGRTYEQYF.

This clone appeared a few times. The chain recombines TRBV4-1 with TRBJ1-2; D is unclear. Germline V gene lookup returns CDR1 MGHRA and CDR2 YSYEKL. The CDR3 loop spans 14 amino acids. Between the trimmed V and J ends, which lost 1 base and 0 bases, there was a span of 6 bases. The CDR3 DNA reads as TGCGCCAGCAGCCAAGCCCCCACTAACTATGGCTACACCTTC. Its translation: CASSQAPTNYGYTF.